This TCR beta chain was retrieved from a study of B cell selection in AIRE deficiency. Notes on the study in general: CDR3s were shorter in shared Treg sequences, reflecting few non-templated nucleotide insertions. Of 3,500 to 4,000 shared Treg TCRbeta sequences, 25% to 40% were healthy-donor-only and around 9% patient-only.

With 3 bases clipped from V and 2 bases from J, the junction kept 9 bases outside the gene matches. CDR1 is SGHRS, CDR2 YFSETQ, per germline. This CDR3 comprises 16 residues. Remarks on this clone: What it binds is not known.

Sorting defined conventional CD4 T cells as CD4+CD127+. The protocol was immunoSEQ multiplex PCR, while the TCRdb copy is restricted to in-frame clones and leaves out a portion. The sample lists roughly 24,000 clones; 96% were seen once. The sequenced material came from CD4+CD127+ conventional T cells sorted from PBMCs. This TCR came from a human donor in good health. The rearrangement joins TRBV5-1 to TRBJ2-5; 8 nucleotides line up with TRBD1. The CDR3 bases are TGCGCCAGCAGCTGGGAGGACAGGGTGAAGCAAGAGACCCAGTACTTC. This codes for CASSWEDRVKQETQYF.